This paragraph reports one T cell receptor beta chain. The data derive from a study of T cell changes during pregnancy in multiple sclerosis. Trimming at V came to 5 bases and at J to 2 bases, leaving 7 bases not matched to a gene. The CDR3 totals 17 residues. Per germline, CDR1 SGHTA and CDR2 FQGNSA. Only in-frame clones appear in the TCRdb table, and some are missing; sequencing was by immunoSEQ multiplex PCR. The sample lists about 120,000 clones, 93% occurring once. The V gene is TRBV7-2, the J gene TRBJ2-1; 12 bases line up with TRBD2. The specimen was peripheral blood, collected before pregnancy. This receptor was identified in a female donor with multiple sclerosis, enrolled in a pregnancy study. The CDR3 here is CASSALTSGSPYNEQFF. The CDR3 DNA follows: TGTGCCAGCAGCGCCCTGACTAGCGGGAGTCCCTACAATGAGCAGTTCTTC.